This TCR beta chain was sequenced for a study of tumor-infiltrating lymphocytes in primary liver carcinoma. Background on the study: The patients comprised men and women between the ages of 30 and 69 years.

Study results and caveats: Appearing in all five tumor regions was true of only about 8-24% of top clones.

Notes on this clonotype: Antigen: not known. A read error may produce the germline difference seen at one junction end.

The roughly 17-31 mg bulk tissue piece was not sorted before simultaneous RNA and DNA extraction. Constant-region priming of around 530 ng total RNA yielded TCR beta cDNA. Nested multiplex PCR, run for three rounds with slightly modified ARM-PCR, yielded TCR beta libraries. TRBV1-TRBV30 forward primers and a C-beta reverse primer were used in the first two PCR rounds, which each ran for approximately 10 cycles. TCRdb used MiXCR to reprocess the multiplex PCR reads, holding one entry per CDR3 protein. The table has some 190,000 distinct CDR3 sequences, around four fifths seen once. CDR3 size: 16 residues. The germline gives CDR1 SGHRS, CDR2 YFSETQ.

The specimen was tumor tissue from primary liver carcinoma. This TCR came from a man between 40 and 49 years old with primary liver carcinoma and hepatitis B virus infection. The chain joins TRBV5-1 to TRBJ2-1, with a weak D call TRBD1 (6 bases). The CDR3: CANSFWTDSSYNEQFF. In DNA, the CDR3 is TGCGCCAACAGCTTCTGGACAGATAGCTCCTACAATGAGCAGTTCTTC.